This record concerns one T cell receptor beta chain sequence. Cohort assignment relied on participant-reported clinical history. Germline loops: CDR1 SGHRS, CDR2 YFSETQ. CDR3 size: 14 residues. V dropped 4 bases and J dropped 3 bases, with 13 bases sitting between them. In the original analysis: Amplifying reference gene primers gave estimates of nucleated cell counts. Assay: immunoSEQ multiplex PCR; the TCRdb copy retains only in-frame clones and omits some. V and J calls and clone size follow that table, whereas D and trimming were derived from the DNA. The table records about 300,000 clones, 80% to 90% of them present only once. This sample is drawn from a study of blood T cell repertoires in COVID-19. At the level of the study: Sites in the United States, Italy and Spain provided acute and convalescent COVID-19 samples.

Specimen: PBMCs or T cells enriched from blood (not recorded which). The TCR comes from a man in his thirties or forties who had recovered from COVID-19. The chain carries TRBV5-1 and TRBJ1-2; D perhaps matches TRBD1 (5 bases). The CDR3 nucleotides are TGCGCCAGCAGCCTTGCTGGAGGGGACTATGGCTACACCTTC. It specifies CASSLAGGDYGYTF.